This T cell receptor (beta chain) emerged from a study of cytomegalovirus exposure and HLA in healthy donors. The overall study: In an early release, HLA-typed donors contributed 77 million or so unique TCR sequences.

The V gene's germline CDR1 is MGHDK and CDR2 SYGVNS. The CDR3 totals 11 residues. Nominally healthy donors provided the samples, though records likely missed some immune exposures. PCR was performed using 60 Vbeta and 13 Jbeta primers. Produced via immunoSEQ multiplex PCR; TCRdb's table is partial and in-frame only. Of 150,000 to 200,000 clones listed, around three quarters are singletons. General study results and limits: Earlier findings revealed that most TCR beta V segments proved productive either about 87% or about 30% of the time. As immune exposure information, only CMV serostatus was available.

For this clone: The target antigen is unknown.

V usage is TRBV25-1 and J usage is TRBJ2-5; D not certain. Judging by the DNA end, TRBJ2-7 fits better; the J call may be wrong. This TCR was sampled from a woman between 50 and 59 years old in good health and CMV-seronegative. Material: PBMCs. The CDR3 loop is CASRVGYEQYF. Written as DNA, the CDR3 is TGTGCCAGCAGGGTGGGCTACGAGCAGTACTTC.